The source of this T cell receptor (beta chain) is a study of blood T cell repertoires in COVID-19. Sequencing used immunoSEQ multiplex PCR; TCRdb keeps in-frame clones, though not all of them. Among more than 200,000 clones, around 89% were seen once, and the ten largest hold over 4%. CDR3 size: 15 residues. The trim removed 6 bases at V and 6 bases at J, leaving 13 bases unmatched. In germline, CDR1 is SGHTA, CDR2 FQGNSA. This clonotype was sampled from a woman aged 25-40 years who had recovered from COVID-19. This chain connects TRBV7-2 to TRBJ2-7; 8 nucleotides line up with TRBD2. The specimen sequenced was PBMCs or T cells enriched from blood (not recorded which). The CDR3 DNA reads TGTGCCAGCAGTTTCCAAGCGGGAGTAACAGGCGAGCAGTACTTC. Amino acids: CASSFQAGVTGEQYF.